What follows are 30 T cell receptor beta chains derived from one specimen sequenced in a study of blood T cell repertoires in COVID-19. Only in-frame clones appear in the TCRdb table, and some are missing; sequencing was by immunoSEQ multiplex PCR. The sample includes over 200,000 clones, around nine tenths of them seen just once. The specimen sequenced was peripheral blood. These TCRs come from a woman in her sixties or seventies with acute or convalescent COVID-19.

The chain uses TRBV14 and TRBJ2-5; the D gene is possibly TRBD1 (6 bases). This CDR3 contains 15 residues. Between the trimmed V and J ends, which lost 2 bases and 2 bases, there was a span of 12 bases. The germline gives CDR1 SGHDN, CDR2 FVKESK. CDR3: CASSQQGRFQETQYF. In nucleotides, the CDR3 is TGTGCCAGCAGCCAACAGGGGCGGTTTCAAGAGACCCAGTACTTC.

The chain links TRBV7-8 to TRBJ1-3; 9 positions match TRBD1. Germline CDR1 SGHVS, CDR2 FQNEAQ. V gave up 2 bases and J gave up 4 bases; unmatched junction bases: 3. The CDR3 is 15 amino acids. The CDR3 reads CASSLTTGGGNTIYF. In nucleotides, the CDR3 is TGTGCCAGCAGCTTAACCACAGGGGGCGGAAACACCATATATTTT.

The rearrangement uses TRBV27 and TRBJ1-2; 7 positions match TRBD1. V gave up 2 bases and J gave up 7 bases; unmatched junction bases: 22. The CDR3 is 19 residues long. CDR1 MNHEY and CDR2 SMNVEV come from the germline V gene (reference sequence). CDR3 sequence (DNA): TGTGCCAGCAGTTTAAACCGGCCTGTCCCGGGACAGCCACGAGTTGGCTACACCTTC. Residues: CASSLNRPVPGQPRVGYTF.

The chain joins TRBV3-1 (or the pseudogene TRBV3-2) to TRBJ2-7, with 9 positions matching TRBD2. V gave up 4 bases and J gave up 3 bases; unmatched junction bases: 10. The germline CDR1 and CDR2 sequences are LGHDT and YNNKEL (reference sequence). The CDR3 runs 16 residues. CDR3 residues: CASSPHTSGLYYEQYF. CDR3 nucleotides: TGTGCCAGCAGCCCTCATACTAGCGGGCTCTACTACGAGCAGTACTTC.

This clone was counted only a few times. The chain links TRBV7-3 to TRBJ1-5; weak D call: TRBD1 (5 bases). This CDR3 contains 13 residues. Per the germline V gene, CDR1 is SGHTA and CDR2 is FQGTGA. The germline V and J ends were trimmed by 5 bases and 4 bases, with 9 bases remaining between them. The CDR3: CASSRGANQPQHF. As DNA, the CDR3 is TGTGCCAGCAGCCGTGGGGCTAATCAGCCCCAGCATTTT.

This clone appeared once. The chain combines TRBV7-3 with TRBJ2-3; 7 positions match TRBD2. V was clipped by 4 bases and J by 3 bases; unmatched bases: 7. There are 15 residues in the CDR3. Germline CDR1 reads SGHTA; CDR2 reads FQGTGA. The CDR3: CASSYKRGGTDTQYF. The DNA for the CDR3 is TGTGCCAGCAGCTATAAGCGGGGTGGTACAGATACGCAGTATTTT.

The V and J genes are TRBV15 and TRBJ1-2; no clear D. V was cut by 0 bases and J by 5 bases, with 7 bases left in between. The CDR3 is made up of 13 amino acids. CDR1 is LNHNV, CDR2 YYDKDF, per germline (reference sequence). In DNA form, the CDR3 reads TGTGCCACCAGCAGAGATGGGCATTATGGCTACACCTTC. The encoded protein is CATSRDGHYGYTF.

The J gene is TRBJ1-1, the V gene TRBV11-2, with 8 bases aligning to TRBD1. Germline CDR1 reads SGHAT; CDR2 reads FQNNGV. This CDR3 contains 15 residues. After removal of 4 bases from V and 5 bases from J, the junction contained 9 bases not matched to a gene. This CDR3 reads CASSSAGGWRTEAFF. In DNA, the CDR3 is TGTGCCAGCAGCTCCGCAGGGGGCTGGAGAACTGAAGCTTTCTTT.

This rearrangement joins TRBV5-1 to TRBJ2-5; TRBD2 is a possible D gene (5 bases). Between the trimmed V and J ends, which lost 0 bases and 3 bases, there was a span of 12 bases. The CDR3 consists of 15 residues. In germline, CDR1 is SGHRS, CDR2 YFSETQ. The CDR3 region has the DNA TGCGCCAGCAGCTTGGGCCCCGGGCGGGAAGAGACCCAGTACTTC. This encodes CASSLGPGREETQYF.

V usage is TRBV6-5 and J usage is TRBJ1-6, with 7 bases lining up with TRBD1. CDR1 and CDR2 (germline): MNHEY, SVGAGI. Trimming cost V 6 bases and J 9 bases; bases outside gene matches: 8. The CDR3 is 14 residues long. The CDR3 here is CASRSTGHGSPLHF. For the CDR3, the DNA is TGTGCCAGCAGGTCGACAGGGCACGGTTCACCCCTCCACTTT.

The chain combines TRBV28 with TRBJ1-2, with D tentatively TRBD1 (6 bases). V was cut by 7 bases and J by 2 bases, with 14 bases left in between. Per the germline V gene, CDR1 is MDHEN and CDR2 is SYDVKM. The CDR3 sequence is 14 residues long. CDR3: CASNSRGQNYGYTF. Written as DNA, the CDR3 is TGTGCCAGCAATTCCAGAGGACAGAACTATGGCTACACCTTC.

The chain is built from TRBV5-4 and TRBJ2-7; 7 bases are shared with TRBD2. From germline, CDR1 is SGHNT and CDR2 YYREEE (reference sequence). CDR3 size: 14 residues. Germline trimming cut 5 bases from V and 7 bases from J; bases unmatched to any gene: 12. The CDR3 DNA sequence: TGTGCCAGCAGTTCTAGCGGAGCCTCGAAGGAGCAGTACTTC. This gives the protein CASSSSGASKEQYF.

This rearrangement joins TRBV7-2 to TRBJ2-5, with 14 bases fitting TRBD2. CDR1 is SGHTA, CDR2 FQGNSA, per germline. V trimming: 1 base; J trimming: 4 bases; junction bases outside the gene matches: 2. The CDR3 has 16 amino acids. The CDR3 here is CASSLETSGGGETQYF. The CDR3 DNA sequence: TGTGCCAGCAGCTTAGAGACTAGCGGGGGGGGAGAGACCCAGTACTTC. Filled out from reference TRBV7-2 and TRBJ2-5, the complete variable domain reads GAGVSQSPSNKVTEKGKDVELRCDPISGHTALYWYRQSLGQGLEFLIYFQGNSAPDKSGLPSDRFSAERTGGSVSTLTIQRTQQEDSAVYLCASSLETSGGGETQYFGPGTRLLVL.

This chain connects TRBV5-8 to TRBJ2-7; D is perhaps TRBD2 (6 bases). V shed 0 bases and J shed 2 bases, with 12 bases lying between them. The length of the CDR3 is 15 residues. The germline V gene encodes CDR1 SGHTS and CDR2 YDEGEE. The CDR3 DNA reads TGTGCCAGCAGCTTGGAGGCGGGGTGGACCTACGAGCAGTACTTC. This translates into CASSLEAGWTYEQYF.

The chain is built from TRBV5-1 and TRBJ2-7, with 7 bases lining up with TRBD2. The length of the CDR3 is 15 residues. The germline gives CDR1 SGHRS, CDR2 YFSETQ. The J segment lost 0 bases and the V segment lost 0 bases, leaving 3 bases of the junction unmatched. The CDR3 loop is CASSLGSGFSYEQYF. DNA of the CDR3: TGCGCCAGCAGCTTGGGTAGCGGGTTCTCCTACGAGCAGTACTTC.

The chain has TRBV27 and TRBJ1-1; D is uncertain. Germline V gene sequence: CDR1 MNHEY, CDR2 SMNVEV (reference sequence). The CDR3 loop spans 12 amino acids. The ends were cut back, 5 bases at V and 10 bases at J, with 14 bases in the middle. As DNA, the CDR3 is TGTGCCAGCAGTAATCCGGGAAGGCGAGCTTTCTTT. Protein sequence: CASSNPGRRAFF.

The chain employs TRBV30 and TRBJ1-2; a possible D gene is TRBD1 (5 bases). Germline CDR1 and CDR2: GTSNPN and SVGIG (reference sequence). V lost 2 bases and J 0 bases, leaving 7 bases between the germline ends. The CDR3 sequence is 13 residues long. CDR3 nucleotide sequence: TGTGCCTGGAGTCCAGGGCCTAACTATGGCTACACCTTC. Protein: CAWSPGPNYGYTF.

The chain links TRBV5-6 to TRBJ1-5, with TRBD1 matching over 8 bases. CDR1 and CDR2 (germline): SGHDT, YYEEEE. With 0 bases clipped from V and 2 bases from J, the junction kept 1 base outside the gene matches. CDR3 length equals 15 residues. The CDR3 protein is CASSLGGQGNQPQHF. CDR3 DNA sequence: TGTGCCAGCAGCTTGGGGGGACAGGGCAATCAGCCCCAGCATTTT.

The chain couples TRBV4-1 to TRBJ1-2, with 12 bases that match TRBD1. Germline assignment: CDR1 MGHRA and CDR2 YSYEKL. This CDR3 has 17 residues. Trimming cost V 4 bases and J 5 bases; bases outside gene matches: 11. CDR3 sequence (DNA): TGCGCCAGCAGCCCCGGGACAGGGGGCAGGAGGGGTTATGGCTACACCTTC. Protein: CASSPGTGGRRGYGYTF.

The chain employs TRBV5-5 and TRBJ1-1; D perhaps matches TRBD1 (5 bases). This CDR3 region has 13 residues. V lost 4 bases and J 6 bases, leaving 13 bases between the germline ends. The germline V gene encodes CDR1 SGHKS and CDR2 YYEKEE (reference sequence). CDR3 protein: CASSQQWGAEAFF. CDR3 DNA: TGTGCCAGCAGCCAACAATGGGGGGCTGAAGCTTTCTTT.

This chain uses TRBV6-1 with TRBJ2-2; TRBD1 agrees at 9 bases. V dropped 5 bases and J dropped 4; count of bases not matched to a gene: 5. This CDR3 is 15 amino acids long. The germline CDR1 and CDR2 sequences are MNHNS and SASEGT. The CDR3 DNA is TGTGCCAGCAGTAGGACAGGGGCGGGCACCGGGGAGCTGTTTTTT. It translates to CASSRTGAGTGELFF.

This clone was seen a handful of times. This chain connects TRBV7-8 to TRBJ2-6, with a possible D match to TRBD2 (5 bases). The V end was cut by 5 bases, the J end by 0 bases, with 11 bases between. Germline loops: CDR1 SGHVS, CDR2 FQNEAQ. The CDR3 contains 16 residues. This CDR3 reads CASSHLRGSGANVLTF. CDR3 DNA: TGTGCCAGCAGCCACCTCCGGGGCTCTGGGGCCAACGTCCTGACTTTC.

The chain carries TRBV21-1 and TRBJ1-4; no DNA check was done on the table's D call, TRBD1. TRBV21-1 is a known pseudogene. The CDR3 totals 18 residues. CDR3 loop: CASSKGGEGAPPNEKLFF. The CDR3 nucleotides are TGTGCCAGCAGCAAAGGCGGTGAGGGGGCTCCTCCTAATGAAAAACTGTTTTTT.

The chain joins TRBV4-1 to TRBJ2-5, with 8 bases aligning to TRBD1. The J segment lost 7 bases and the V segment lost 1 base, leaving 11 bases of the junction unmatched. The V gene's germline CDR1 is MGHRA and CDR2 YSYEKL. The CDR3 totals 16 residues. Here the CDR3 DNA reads TGCGCCAGCAGCCAAGGTATCGGACAGGGAGTCCCGACCCAGTACTTC. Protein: CASSQGIGQGVPTQYF.

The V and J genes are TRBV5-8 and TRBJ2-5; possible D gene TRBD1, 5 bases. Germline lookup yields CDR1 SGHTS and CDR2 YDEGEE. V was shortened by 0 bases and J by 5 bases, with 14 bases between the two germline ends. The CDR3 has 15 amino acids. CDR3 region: CASSLGTRVPETQYF. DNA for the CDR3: TGTGCCAGCAGCTTGGGGACAAGGGTACCCGAGACCCAGTACTTC.

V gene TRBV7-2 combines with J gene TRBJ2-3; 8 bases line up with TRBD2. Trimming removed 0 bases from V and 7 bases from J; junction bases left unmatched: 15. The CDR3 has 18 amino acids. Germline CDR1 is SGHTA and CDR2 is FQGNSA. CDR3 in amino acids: CASSLAKDSGGGSYTQYF. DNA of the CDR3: TGTGCCAGCAGCTTAGCGAAGGACTCCGGGGGGGGGTCCTATACGCAGTATTTT.

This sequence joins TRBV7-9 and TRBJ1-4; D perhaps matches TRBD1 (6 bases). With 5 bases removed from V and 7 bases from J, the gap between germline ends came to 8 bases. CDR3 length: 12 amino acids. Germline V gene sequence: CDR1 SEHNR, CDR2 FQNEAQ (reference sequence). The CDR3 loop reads CASSPRGEKLFF. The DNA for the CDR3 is TGTGCCAGCAGCCCCAGGGGTGAAAAACTGTTTTTT.

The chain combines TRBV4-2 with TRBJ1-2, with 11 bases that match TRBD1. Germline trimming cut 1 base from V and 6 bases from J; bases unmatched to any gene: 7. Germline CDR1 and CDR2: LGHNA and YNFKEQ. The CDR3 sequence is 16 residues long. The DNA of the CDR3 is TGTGCCAGCAGCCAAGTGGCCGGGACAGGGGGTCATGGCTACACCTTC. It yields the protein CASSQVAGTGGHGYTF.

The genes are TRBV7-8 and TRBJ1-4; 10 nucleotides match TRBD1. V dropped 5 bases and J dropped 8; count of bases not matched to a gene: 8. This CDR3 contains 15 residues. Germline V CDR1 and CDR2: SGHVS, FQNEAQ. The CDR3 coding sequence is TGTGCCAGCAGCACCCTCGGACAGGGGGGCGAAAAACTGTTTTTT. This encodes CASSTLGQGGEKLFF.

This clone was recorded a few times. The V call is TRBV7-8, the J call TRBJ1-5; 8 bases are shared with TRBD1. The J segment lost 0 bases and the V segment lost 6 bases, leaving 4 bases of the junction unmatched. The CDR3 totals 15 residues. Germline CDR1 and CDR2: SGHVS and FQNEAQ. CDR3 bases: TGTGCCAGCAGACGGGACAGGATTAGCAATCAGCCCCAGCATTTT. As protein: CASRRDRISNQPQHF. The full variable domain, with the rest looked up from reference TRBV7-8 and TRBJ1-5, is GAGVSQSPRYKVAKRGQDVALRCDPISGHVSLFWYQQALGQGPEFLTYFQNEAQLDKSGLPSDRFFAERPEGSVSTLKIQRTQQEDSAVYLCASRRDRISNQPQHFGDGTRLSIL.